This T cell receptor beta chain was obtained from a study of T-cell reconstitution after alpha-beta-depleted transplantation in children. For TCRbeta, the library was prepared with unique molecular identifiers. TCRdb called the PCR reads again in MiXCR, with one record for every CDR3 protein. The data show some 220,000 distinct CDR3 sequences, around 9.6% seen once. This clonotype showed up just a few times. The V and J ends lost 1 base and 8 bases respectively, with 15 bases between them. Germline CDR1 reads LNHDA; CDR2 reads SQIVND (reference sequence). CDR3 size: 15 residues. The chain combines TRBV19 with TRBJ2-1; D assignment may be TRBD1 or TRBD2 (6 bases each). The sequencing used PBMCs from the stem cell graft donor, collected from the stem cell graft. The sequence was obtained from a human donor who donated a stem cell graft to a child with acute lymphoblastic leukemia. The CDR3 nucleotides are TGTGCCAGTAGTATAGGGGGGGCCGCTCTGTATGAGCAGTTCTTC. Its protein is CASSIGGAALYEQFF.